This T cell receptor (beta chain) was documented in a study of shared clonotypes between healthy human individuals. Study-wide findings and caveats: Sampling was confined to blood; repertoires within tissues likely differ. Generation probabilities of non-shared clonotypes were lower (relative to those shared by all four donors). The study generally estimated greater richness for naive than memory subsets. Rarefaction showed sorted-subset sequencing was incomplete despite large depth.

Sequenced by immunoSEQ multiplex PCR; TCRdb stores in-frame clones only, minus some. The table has approximately 530,000 clones, about 96% seen once. Germline CDR1 is LNHDA and CDR2 is SQIVND (reference sequence). Trimming pared 9 bases from V and 3 bases from J, leaving 14 bases between. This CDR3 has 13 residues. Worth noting for this clone: The antigen is undetermined.

The chain has TRBV19 and TRBJ2-5, with D possibly TRBD1 on 6 matching bases. Sequencing was performed on naive CD4+ T cells sorted from blood. Subset denoted: CD45RA+ positively selected. This clonotype was sampled from a woman in her twenties or thirties in good health. DNA of the CDR3: TGTGCCAGCGTGGACAGTAGAGAAGAGACCCAGTACTTC. This codes for CASVDSREETQYF. Based on the CDR3 plus reference TRBV19 and TRBJ2-5, the full variable domain is DGGITQSPKYLFRKEGQNVTLSCEQNLNHDAMYWYRQDPGQGLRLIYYSQIVNDFQKGDIAEGYSVSREKKESFPLTVTSAQKNPTAFYLCASVDSREETQYFGPGTRLLVL.